These 3 T cell receptor beta chains originate from one sample sequenced in a study of T cells after yellow fever vaccination. MiXCR was run by TCRdb on the 5' RACE reads, yielding one entry per CDR3 protein. The table records about 370,000 distinct CDR3 sequences, roughly 12% of them present only once. The sample in question was PBMCs, obtained on the day of the first yellow fever vaccination. The receptors here all came from a man in his late teens or twenties who received the YFV17D yellow fever vaccine.

This chain joins TRBV7-2 and TRBJ1-5; 8 nucleotides align to TRBD1. V dropped 4 bases and J dropped 9; count of bases not matched to a gene: 11. Per germline, CDR1 SGHTA and CDR2 FQGNSA. The CDR3 sequence is 15 residues long. CDR3 protein: CASSSLGQVNRPQHF. CDR3 DNA sequence: TGTGCCAGCAGCTCCCTGGGACAGGTAAACCGGCCCCAGCATTTT.

V is TRBV5-5 and J is TRBJ1-5, with 9 bases that match TRBD1. The CDR3 extends over 18 amino acids. Germline lookup yields CDR1 SGHKS and CDR2 YYEKEE (reference sequence). The V gene end was trimmed by 0 bases and the J gene end by 9 bases; junction bases not matched to a gene: 16. The CDR3 spells CASSLVKFIGTGTRPQHF. The CDR3 nucleotides are TGTGCCAGCAGCTTGGTGAAATTTATCGGGACAGGGACTCGGCCCCAGCATTTT.

This chain joins TRBV6-1 and TRBJ2-7; D unclear. The V and J ends lost 5 bases and 3 bases respectively, with 14 bases between them. The CDR3 has 14 amino acids. The germline CDR1 and CDR2 sequences are MNHNS and SASEGT. This CDR3 reads CASSPPRTDYEQYF. The CDR3 DNA reads TGTGCCAGCAGTCCCCCGCGGACCGACTACGAGCAGTACTTC.